This T cell receptor beta chain came from a study of Graves' ophthalmopathy and Graves' hyperthyroidism. Turning to the study itself: Peripheral blood samples were taken at initial diagnosis, before any treatment.

Amplification targeted the TCR beta CDR3 regions, with RNA transcripts as the source material. A first-round RT-PCR used HTBI primers, followed by a second-round multiplex PCR. TCRdb used MiXCR to reprocess the multiplex PCR reads, holding one entry per CDR3 protein. In the table there are 350,000 or so distinct CDR3 sequences, 15% to 20% of which are singletons. Study results and caveats: Among expanded thyroid clonotypes above 0.001 frequency, most also occurred in blood.

This CDR3 is 15 amino acids long. CDR1 MNHNS and CDR2 SASEGT come from the germline V gene. V dropped 4 bases and J dropped 3 bases, with 15 bases sitting between them. On this clonotype: Its antigen is as yet unknown.

V is TRBV6-1 and J is TRBJ1-2; TRBD1 might be the D (6 bases). Material for sequencing was peripheral blood. The receptor was isolated from an adult man with Graves' ophthalmopathy. The CDR3 sequence is CASSARTAADYGYTF. The CDR3 DNA reads TGTGCCAGCAGTGCCCGGACAGCAGCGGACTATGGCTACACCTTC.